This entry lists 24 T cell receptor beta chains sequenced from one sample in a study of a mutant IDH1 vaccine in newly diagnosed glioma. Their antigens remain unidentified. Data came from immunoSEQ multiplex PCR; TCRdb stores just in-frame clones and leaves some out. This table holds tens of thousands of clones, 70% found once. Time point: week 11, during vaccination. Every vaccine dose comprised 300 ug of mutant IDH1 20-mer peptide plus topical imiquimod. Sequenced here: peripheral blood mononuclear cells (PBMCs), sampled from a glioma patient whose treatment included an IDH1 peptide vaccine. The receptors here all came from a man younger than 30 with glioma. Some clones in this sample may be carry-over from other donors' samples.

This chain uses TRBV30 with TRBJ2-1; 7 bases line up with TRBD1. With V trimmed by 6 bases and J by 5 bases, 1 base remained unmatched. The length of the CDR3 is 11 residues. Per the germline V gene, CDR1 is GTSNPN and CDR2 is SVGIG (reference sequence). In DNA, the CDR3 is TGTGCCTGTCAGGGGGACAATGAGCAGTTCTTC. This translates into CACQGDNEQFF.

This chain connects TRBV13 to TRBJ2-1; 7 positions match TRBD1. The CDR3 runs to 13 residues. From germline, CDR1 is PRHDT and CDR2 FYEKMQ (reference sequence). V shed 5 bases, J shed 7 bases, and the junction held 5 bases outside the gene matches. CDR3 DNA sequence: TGTGCCAGCAGCGTCAGGGGGATTAATGAGCAGTTCTTC. As protein: CASSVRGINEQFF. Full variable domain (remainder filled in from reference TRBV13 and TRBJ2-1): AAGVIQSPRHLIKEKRETATLKCYPIPRHDTVYWYQQGPGQDPQFLISFYEKMQSDKGSIPDRFSAQQFSDYHSELNMSSLELGDSALYFCASSVRGINEQFFGPGTRLTVL.

The rearrangement uses TRBV30 and TRBJ2-1; no firm D call. V was cut by 1 base and J by 3 bases, with 10 bases left in between. The CDR3 consists of 14 residues. Germline loops: CDR1 GTSNPN, CDR2 SVGIG (reference sequence). The CDR3 DNA follows: TGTGCCTGGAGTGGGACCGCCGTCTACAATGAGCAGTTCTTC. It codes for CAWSGTAVYNEQFF.

The V gene is TRBV2, the J gene TRBJ1-4, with D maybe TRBD1 (5 bases). The germline V gene encodes CDR1 SNHLY and CDR2 FYNNEI. The CDR3 consists of 16 residues. The germline V and J ends were trimmed by 2 bases and 8 bases, with 18 bases remaining between them. The DNA for the CDR3 is TGTGCCAGCAGTGAAATCCCACGGGGCGCGTTGGAAAAACTGTTTTTT. Translation: CASSEIPRGALEKLFF.

This rearrangement joins TRBV27 to TRBJ1-1; 12 nucleotides match TRBD1. The V segment lost 6 bases and the J segment 3 bases; nucleotides outside the gene matches: 2. This CDR3 spans 14 amino acids. Germline values: CDR1 MNHEY, CDR2 SMNVEV (reference sequence). CDR3 protein: CASRRDRGHTEAFF. DNA of the CDR3: TGTGCCAGCAGACGGGACAGGGGGCACACTGAAGCTTTCTTT.

The chain employs TRBV7-9 and TRBJ1-1; D perhaps matches TRBD1 (5 bases). This CDR3 contains 14 residues. Germline lookup yields CDR1 SEHNR and CDR2 FQNEAQ (reference sequence). V was pared by 1 base and J by 6 bases, with 12 bases between. CDR3 DNA sequence: TGTGCCAGCAGCTTAGGTTCGCAGGGTCCTGAAGCTTTCTTT. This encodes CASSLGSQGPEAFF.

The rearrangement uses TRBV6-1 and TRBJ1-1; 8 nucleotides match TRBD1. Germline V CDR1 and CDR2: MNHNS, SASEGT. The CDR3 loop spans 12 amino acids. V lost 6 bases and J lost 8; bases outside the gene matches: 5. This CDR3 is CASRTGGAEAFF. DNA for the CDR3: TGTGCCAGCAGAACAGGGGGGGCAGAAGCTTTCTTT.

J is TRBJ2-2 and V is TRBV11-2; unclear D gene. The V gene lost 6 bases and the J gene lost 3 bases, with 20 bases spanning the gap. CDR3 size: 17 residues. CDR1 SGHAT and CDR2 FQNNGV come from the germline V gene. CDR3 DNA sequence: TGTGCCAGCAGATCAACCCCACAAGTTGGATACACCGGGGAGCTGTTTTTT. As protein: CASRSTPQVGYTGELFF.

This chain joins TRBV7-8 and TRBJ2-1; TRBD2 matches 11 bases. Germline V gives CDR1 SGHVS, CDR2 FQNEAQ. V shed 1 base and J 6 bases; nucleotides not matched to a gene: 8. The CDR3 extends over 17 amino acids. CDR3 bases: TGTGCCAGCAGCTTAGGTCCTAGCGGGAGGCCACCCAATGAGCAGTTCTTC. It yields the protein CASSLGPSGRPPNEQFF.

The CDR3 sequence: CASSVGAGVGNTIYF. The DNA for the CDR3 is TGTGCCAGCAGCGTAGGGGCCGGGGTCGGAAACACCATATATTTT. The rearrangement joins TRBV9 to TRBJ1-3; the D is unclear. The CDR3 has 15 amino acids. CDR1 SGDLS and CDR2 YYNGEE come from the germline V gene. V lost 0 bases, J lost 4 bases, and 11 bases lay in between.

The chain combines TRBV7-2 with TRBJ1-1; no firm D call. CDR1 SGHTA and CDR2 FQGNSA come from the germline V gene. This CDR3 is built from 13 residues. V gave up 4 bases and J gave up 4 bases, with 10 bases separating them. The CDR3 region has the DNA TGTGCCAGCAGCTGGGGTTGGCGCACTGAAGCTTTCTTT. Residues: CASSWGWRTEAFF.

The chain links TRBV15 to TRBJ2-7; D remains unclear. The germline CDR1 and CDR2 sequences are LNHNV and YYDKDF (reference sequence). There are 14 residues in the CDR3. The germline V and J ends were trimmed by 0 bases and 3 bases, with 9 bases remaining between them. The CDR3 nucleotides are TGTGCCACCAGCAGAGAGTGGCCTGGCTACGAGCAGTACTTC. Translation gives CATSREWPGYEQYF.

The CDR3, as DNA: TGTGCCAGCACGTGGGCAGGGAGAAACACTGAAGCTTTCTTT. Protein sequence: CASTWAGRNTEAFF. V and J are TRBV6-5 and TRBJ1-1; D might be TRBD1 (5 bases). Germline assignment: CDR1 MNHEY and CDR2 SVGAGI. Trimming removed 7 bases from V and 2 bases from J, with 14 bases in between. The CDR3 runs 14 residues.

The gene calls are TRBV6-6 and TRBJ2-2, with D possibly matching TRBD2 (5 bases). Germline V lookup: CDR1 MNHNY, CDR2 SVGAGI (reference sequence). The ends were cut back, 6 bases at V and 4 bases at J, with 12 bases in the middle. CDR3 size: 14 residues. The chain's CDR3 is CASRILGGTGELFF. In DNA, the CDR3 is TGTGCCAGCAGGATACTAGGTGGCACCGGGGAGCTGTTTTTT.

This chain joins TRBV6-4 and TRBJ1-5; TRBD1 might be the D (5 bases). The CDR3 sequence is 14 residues long. The ends were cut back, 9 bases at V and 5 bases at J, with 17 bases in the middle. Germline V gene data show CDR1 as MRHNA and CDR2 as SNTAGT. CDR3 sequence: CARRVAGTDQPQHF. The CDR3 coding sequence is TGTGCCAGGAGGGTGGCAGGGACGGATCAGCCCCAGCATTTT.

The chain employs TRBV7-9 and TRBJ1-2; D call uncertain. Germline assignment: CDR1 SEHNR and CDR2 FQNEAQ (reference sequence). The CDR3 spans 15 residues. Between the trimmed V and J ends, which lost 1 base and 6 bases, there was a span of 15 bases. The CDR3 spells CASSLVSALKDGYTF. CDR3 coding DNA: TGTGCCAGCAGCTTAGTGTCAGCCCTTAAGGATGGCTACACCTTC.

This clone showed up just a few times. The V call is TRBV7-3, the J call TRBJ1-1, with D unclear. This CDR3 spans 15 amino acids. Trimming stripped 5 bases from V and 0 bases from J, with 13 bases between. Germline V gene sequence: CDR1 SGHTA, CDR2 FQGTGA. The CDR3 DNA reads TGTGCCAGCAGCCCCTCCCGGGGATTGAACACTGAAGCTTTCTTT. As protein: CASSPSRGLNTEAFF.

The J gene is TRBJ2-7, the V gene TRBV6-1; TRBD1 might be the D (6 bases). Germline CDR1 MNHNS, CDR2 SASEGT. V was clipped by 8 bases and J by 2 bases, with 10 bases between them. The CDR3 has 12 amino acids. CDR3 in amino acids: CASDRFPYEQYF. The CDR3 nucleotides read TGTGCCAGCGACAGGTTTCCCTACGAGCAGTACTTC.

This clone was picked up one time. This chain joins TRBV5-1 and TRBJ1-2; the D is unclear. CDR1 is SGHRS, CDR2 YFSETQ, per germline. The CDR3 contains 16 residues. The V end lost 0 bases, the J end lost 6 bases, and 18 bases lay between the germline ends. CDR3 protein: CASSLEDGGPRDGYTF. CDR3 DNA sequence: TGCGCCAGCAGCTTGGAGGACGGCGGCCCTAGGGATGGCTACACCTTC.

J is TRBJ2-1 and V is TRBV7-2, with TRBD2 matching 11 bases. V dropped 1 base and J dropped 9; count of bases not matched to a gene: 8. The CDR3 runs to 16 residues. Germline CDR1 SGHTA, CDR2 FQGNSA. CDR3 nucleotides: TGTGCCAGCAGCTTAGTAGCGGGAGGGCCTGGGGGTGAGCAGTTCTTC. Its translation: CASSLVAGGPGGEQFF.

Details on this clone: In the same sample, other DNA sequences code for this CDR3. The V and J genes are TRBV18 and TRBJ1-1; no clear D. The V gene's germline CDR1 is KGHSH and CDR2 LQKENI. This CDR3 comprises 13 residues. The V end lost 3 bases, the J end lost 3 bases, and 8 bases lay between the germline ends. The CDR3 bases are TGTGCCAGCTCACCGGGCCAGGACACTGAAGCTTTCTTT. Its protein is CASSPGQDTEAFF.

The chain links TRBV4-1 to TRBJ1-4, with D uncertain. Germline CDR1 and CDR2: MGHRA and YSYEKL. This CDR3 region has 14 residues. Deletions cut 6 bases from V and 8 bases from J, with 16 bases between. Written as DNA, the CDR3 is TGCGCCAGCAGTGAAGACTTGAGCCCGGAAAAACTGTTTTTT. It is translated as CASSEDLSPEKLFF.

This sequence joins TRBV7-9 and TRBJ1-6; 7 nucleotides align to TRBD1. V lost 2 bases, J lost 5 bases, and 3 bases stayed unmatched. The germline V gene has CDR1 SEHNR and CDR2 FQNEAQ (reference sequence). The CDR3 covers 15 residues. The CDR3 is CASSLRQGNNSPLHF. The CDR3 DNA reads TGTGCCAGCAGCTTAAGACAGGGCAATAATTCACCCCTCCACTTT.

By frequency in the sample, this clone is medium-sized. At the DNA level, this CDR3 is encoded by other sequences in the same sample as well. The chain recombines TRBV4-3 with TRBJ1-1; D remains ambiguous. CDR3 length: 13 residues. CDR1 is LGHNA, CDR2 YSLEER, per germline. V shed 0 bases and J shed 5 bases, with 7 bases lying between them. The DNA of the CDR3 is TGCGCCAGCAGCCAAGAGGCTGAAACTGAAGCTTTCTTT. Its translation is CASSQEAETEAFF.